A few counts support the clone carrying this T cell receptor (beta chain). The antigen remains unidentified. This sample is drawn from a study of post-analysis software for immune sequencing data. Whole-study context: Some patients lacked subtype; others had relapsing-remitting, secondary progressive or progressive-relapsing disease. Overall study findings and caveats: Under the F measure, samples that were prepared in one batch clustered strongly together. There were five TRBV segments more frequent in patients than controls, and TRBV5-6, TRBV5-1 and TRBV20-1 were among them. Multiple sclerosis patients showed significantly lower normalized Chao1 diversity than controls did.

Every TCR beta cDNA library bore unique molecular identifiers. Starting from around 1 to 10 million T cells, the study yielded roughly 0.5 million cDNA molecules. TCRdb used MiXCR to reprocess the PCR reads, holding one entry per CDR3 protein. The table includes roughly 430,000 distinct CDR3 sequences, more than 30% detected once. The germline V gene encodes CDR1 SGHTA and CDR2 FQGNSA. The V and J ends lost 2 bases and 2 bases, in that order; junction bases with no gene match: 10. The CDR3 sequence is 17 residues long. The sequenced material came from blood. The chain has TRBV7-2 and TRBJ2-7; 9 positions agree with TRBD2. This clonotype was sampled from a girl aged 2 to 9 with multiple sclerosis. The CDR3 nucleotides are TGTGCCAGCAGCTTAAAGACTAGCGGACAAGTCCCCTACGAGCAGTACTTC. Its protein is CASSLKTSGQVPYEQYF.